These 17 T cell receptor beta chains were sequenced from one sample in a study of CD8+ T cells in alopecia areata. Treatment meaning: oral pan-JAK inhibitor, 5-10 mg twice daily. TCR sequencing used cDNA made by reverse transcription of extracted RNA. The repertoire was sequenced with immunoSEQ multiplex PCR; TCRdb's copy has only in-frame clones and lacks some. The repertoire holds tens of thousands of clones, with around 70% as singletons. Sequencing was performed on CD8+ T cells sorted from blood, taken at approximately week 42, from a patient treated with tofacitinib. The origin of the receptors is a human donor with alopecia areata.

V usage is TRBV30 and J usage is TRBJ1-1; D ambiguous. The CDR3 sequence is 11 residues long. Germline V lookup: CDR1 GTSNPN, CDR2 SVGIG (reference sequence). The V gene lost 7 bases and the J gene lost 2 bases, with 8 bases spanning the gap. This chain's CDR3 is CAYGTNTEAFF. The CDR3 nucleotides read TGTGCCTATGGTACCAACACTGAAGCTTTCTTT.

The rearrangement uses TRBV13 and TRBJ2-7; 11 positions agree with TRBD1. Germline assignment: CDR1 PRHDT and CDR2 FYEKMQ (reference sequence). V shed 2 bases and J 6 bases; nucleotides not matched to a gene: 6. The length of the CDR3 is 15 residues. CDR3 sequence reads: CASSLLGQGEVEQYF. The CDR3 DNA follows: TGTGCCAGCAGCTTATTGGGACAGGGGGAGGTCGAGCAGTACTTC.

This clone was seen once. CDR3 coding DNA: TGTGCCACCAGCAGAGCGGGGGAAGGGGTACGAGCTTCTTGGAATTCACCCCTCCACTTT. This gives the protein CATSRAGEGVRASWNSPLHF. This sequence joins TRBV15 and TRBJ1-6; weak D call: TRBD1 (5 bases). CDR1 and CDR2 (germline): LNHNV, YYDKDF (reference sequence). Trimming took off 1 base at V and 7 bases at J, with 26 bases between the two ends. The CDR3 is 20 residues long.

The rearrangement links TRBV6-5 to TRBJ1-2; D not certain. The germline CDR1 and CDR2 sequences are MNHEY and SVGAGI. The CDR3 runs to 11 residues. The germline V and J ends were trimmed by 6 bases and 8 bases, with 10 bases remaining between them. The CDR3 DNA is TGTGCCAGCAGGGCTCCCACCGGCTACACCTTC. Residues: CASRAPTGYTF.

This clone was found once. V usage is TRBV6-6 and J usage is TRBJ1-4, with a tentative D call TRBD1 (5 bases). V lost 4 bases and J 7 bases, leaving 7 bases between the germline ends. Germline CDR1 reads MNHNY; CDR2 reads SVGAGI (reference sequence). CDR3 length equals 12 residues. Here the CDR3 reads CASSWDLEKLFF. The CDR3 region has the DNA TGTGCCAGCAGTTGGGACCTTGAAAAACTGTTTTTT.

Only a few counts were recorded for this clone. This chain links TRBV10-3 with TRBJ1-1, with a weak D call TRBD1 (6 bases). Trimming stripped 3 bases from V and 5 bases from J, with 10 bases between. CDR1 ENHRY and CDR2 SYGVKD come from the germline V gene. The CDR3 covers 13 residues. CDR3 in amino acids: CAISDRGGTEAFF. In DNA form, the CDR3 reads TGTGCCATCAGTGACAGGGGTGGGACTGAAGCTTTCTTT.

The chain links TRBV29-1 to TRBJ2-5; tentative D call: TRBD2 (7 bases). Trimming took 5 bases from V and 11 from J, leaving 12 bases between them. Per germline, CDR1 SQVTM and CDR2 ANQGSEA. CDR3 length equals 10 residues. CDR3 coding DNA: TGCAGCGTTCAAGGGGGGGAGCAGTACTTC. It is translated as CSVQGGEQYF.

The chain joins TRBV29-1 to TRBJ2-3, with D uncertain. V was trimmed by 1 base and J by 6 bases, leaving 8 bases between them. This CDR3 contains 12 residues. Germline V gives CDR1 SQVTM, CDR2 ANQGSEA. The CDR3 is CSVEVPGDTQYF. The CDR3 DNA follows: TGCAGCGTTGAAGTTCCCGGCGATACGCAGTATTTT.

The rearrangement joins TRBV29-1 to TRBJ1-1; weak D call: TRBD1 (5 bases). V was pared by 4 bases and J by 2 bases, with 8 bases between. CDR3 size: 12 residues. Germline CDR1 and CDR2: SQVTM and ANQGSEA. CDR3 bases: TGCAGCGTTGTAAGGGGAAACACTGAAGCTTTCTTT. Its translation is CSVVRGNTEAFF. Full variable domain (outside the CDR3, taken from reference TRBV29-1 and TRBJ1-1): SAVISQKPSRDICQRGTSLTIQCQVDSQVTMMFWYRQQPGQSLTLIATANQGSEATYESGFVIDKFPISRPNLTFSTLTVSNMSPEDSSIYLCSVVRGNTEAFFGQGTRLTVV.

CDR3 DNA sequence: TGTGCCAGCAGCCCGCCTACTTTCGACGAGGCTTTCTTT. It codes for CASSPPTFDEAFF. The J gene is TRBJ1-1, the V gene TRBV9; no firm D call. CDR3 length: 13 amino acids. From germline, CDR1 is SGDLS and CDR2 YYNGEE. The ends were cut back, 4 bases at V and 11 bases at J, with 18 bases in the middle.

This clone was found a few times. V is TRBV11-2 and J is TRBJ2-1; D is undetermined. V gave up 6 bases and J gave up 7 bases, with 10 bases separating them. This CDR3 is 12 amino acids long. CDR1 SGHAT and CDR2 FQNNGV come from the germline V gene. CDR3 sequence (DNA): TGTGCCAGCAGTAAACTGGGGAATGAGCAGTTCTTC. Translation gives CASSKLGNEQFF.

This clone has just a few counts. The chain carries TRBV6-5 and TRBJ2-3; unclear D gene. Trimming stripped 7 bases from V and 4 bases from J, with 18 bases between. This CDR3 region has 15 residues. CDR1 and CDR2 from the germline V gene are MNHEY and SVGAGI. CDR3 DNA: TGTGCCAGCAACCCCTTGCGCGGCACGGCAGATACGCAGTATTTT. The encoded protein is CASNPLRGTADTQYF.

This clone has a handful of counts. The rearrangement joins TRBV6-1 to TRBJ2-7; no reliable D call. This CDR3 contains 15 residues. CDR1 and CDR2 (germline): MNHNS, SASEGT. V was pared by 1 base and J by 4 bases, with 14 bases between. CDR3 in DNA: TGTGCCAGCAGTGAAGACTTTGGAGTAGGTTACGAGCAGTACTTC. Amino acids: CASSEDFGVGYEQYF.

The CDR3 sequence: CASSQGSGRLNGYTF. CDR3 DNA: TGCGCCAGCAGCCAAGGTTCGGGCAGGTTGAATGGCTACACCTTC. The chain couples TRBV4-3 to TRBJ1-2, with D unclear. V dropped 1 base and J dropped 6 bases, with 15 bases sitting between them. The germline V gene has CDR1 LGHNA and CDR2 YSLEER. This CDR3 comprises 15 residues.

The rearrangement uses TRBV14 and TRBJ2-7, with D uncertain. Germline CDR1 SGHDN, CDR2 FVKESK. CDR3 length: 13 amino acids. Trimming took 4 bases from V and 0 from J, leaving 7 bases between them. The CDR3 region has the DNA TGTGCCAGCAGCCTACCAAGCTCCTACGAGCAGTACTTC. Translation: CASSLPSSYEQYF.

The chain uses TRBV5-1 and TRBJ1-1; TRBD1 aligns across 7 bases. The V gene's germline CDR1 is SGHRS and CDR2 YFSETQ. J was trimmed by 7 bases and V by 0 bases; bases with no gene match: 3. This CDR3 comprises 13 residues. This chain's CDR3 is CASSLAGDSEAFF. The CDR3, as DNA: TGCGCCAGCAGCTTGGCAGGGGACAGTGAAGCTTTCTTT.

The gene calls are TRBV27 and TRBJ2-3; the D gene is possibly TRBD2 (5 bases). V was trimmed by 2 bases and J by 5 bases, leaving 5 bases between them. CDR1 and CDR2 (germline): MNHEY, SMNVEV (reference sequence). The CDR3 is made up of 12 amino acids. The CDR3 here is CASSLGRDTQYF. CDR3 bases: TGTGCCAGCAGTTTAGGGAGAGATACGCAGTATTTT.